A selection of T cell receptor beta chains follows, all from one sample in a study of blood T cell repertoires in COVID-19. Using immunoSEQ multiplex PCR, the repertoire was profiled, and TCRdb retains in-frame clones only, with some absent. The sample lists roughly 200,000 clones, less than 90% occurring once. The sample comprised peripheral blood. The source is a woman older than 75 with active or convalescent COVID-19. Both conserved end residues are part of each CDR3. Fields, in order: D gene, J gene, V gene, clone size, CDR3 protein, CDR3 DNA. D genes are given only for firm matches. The size entry is marked missing in some rows and otherwise reads once, few, many or a size class.

TRBD1,TRBJ2-3,TRBV15,NA,CATSRENRGRTDTQYF,TGTGCCACCAGCAGAGAAAACAGGGGGCGTACAGATACGCAGTATTTT
TRBD1,TRBJ1-1,TRBV7-9,once,CASSFGQATEAFF,TGTGCCAGCAGCTTCGGACAGGCGACTGAAGCTTTCTTT
NA,TRBJ2-6,TRBV10-3,NA,CAIRATGPSGANVLTF,TGTGCCATCAGGGCGACAGGCCCCTCTGGGGCCAACGTCCTGACTTTC
TRBD1,TRBJ2-3,TRBV5-1,NA,CASSRVRDRSSTDTQYF,TGCGCCAGCAGTAGAGTCCGGGACAGGAGTAGCACAGATACGCAGTATTTT
NA,TRBJ1-2,TRBV6-5,NA,CASRNRESYTF,TGTGCCAGCAGGAACAGGGAGAGCTACACCTTC
TRBD1,TRBJ1-2,TRBV12-3/TRBV12-4,NA,CASKDREDYGYTF,TGTGCCAGCAAGGACAGGGAGGACTATGGCTACACCTTC
TRBD1,TRBJ2-7,TRBV4-1,NA,CASSQPRQGYEQYF,TGCGCCAGCAGCCAACCGAGACAGGGCTACGAGCAGTACTTC
NA,TRBJ1-5,TRBV29-1,once,CSPLTRRDQPQHF,TGCAGCCCCTTGACACGGCGGGATCAGCCCCAGCATTTT
TRBD2,TRBJ2-6,TRBV6-5,NA,CASTRGLTGANVLTF,TGTGCCAGTACCCGGGGACTAACTGGGGCCAACGTCCTGACTTTC
TRBD2,TRBJ2-1,TRBV18,NA,CASSGEGYEQFF,TGTGCCAGCTCGGGGGAGGGGTACGAGCAGTTCTTC
NA,TRBJ1-2,TRBV19,NA,CASSIGQRAGGYTF,TGTGCCAGTAGTATAGGGCAGAGGGCTGGAGGCTACACCTTC
NA,TRBJ2-7,TRBV20-1,NA,CSARGPEQYF,TGCAGTGCTAGAGGGCCCGAGCAGTACTTC
NA,TRBJ1-1,TRBV7-2,NA,CASSGPGGYTEAFF,TGTGCCAGCAGCGGTCCCGGAGGTTACACTGAAGCTTTCTTT
NA,TRBJ2-7,TRBV19,NA,CASGALDSYEQYF,TGTGCCAGTGGGGCCCTTGACTCCTACGAGCAGTACTTC
NA,TRBJ1-1,TRBV2,few,CASSLRQVTNTEAFF,TGTGCCAGCAGCCTCAGACAGGTGACGAACACTGAAGCTTTCTTT
NA,TRBJ1-5,TRBV3-1/TRBV3-2,once,CASSQEGAGNQPQHF,TGTGCCAGCAGCCAAGAAGGGGCTGGCAATCAGCCCCAGCATTTT
NA,TRBJ2-4,TRBV21-1,NA,CASSARLQGAKNIQYF,TGTGCCAGCAGCGCCCGTTTACAGGGGGCCAAAAACATTCAGTACTTC